These 10 T cell receptor beta chains originate from one sample sequenced in a study of CXCR3-negative and CXCR3-positive naive CD8 T cells. Preparation of TRB cDNA libraries relied on 5' RACE carrying UMI labels. Using the 5' RACE reads, TCRdb records one entry per CDR3 protein without DNA. This table lists tens of thousands of distinct CDR3 sequences. Sequencing input: memory CD8+ T cells from blood. These receptor sequences come from a human donor in good health. Some clones in this sample may be carry-over from other donors' samples.

This CDR3 reads CASSYSKGVKGGETQYF. The V gene is TRBV6-5, the J gene TRBJ2-5; TCRdb's assignment of TRBD2 cannot be checked, as there is no DNA. CDR3 length equals 17 residues. Germline assignment: CDR1 MNHEY and CDR2 SVGAGI.

The J gene is TRBJ1-1, the V gene TRBV7-8. Germline-derived CDR1 and CDR2 are SGHVS and FQNEAQ. The CDR3 extends over 15 amino acids. The CDR3 protein is CASSLVQAGNTEAFF.

V usage is TRBV10-3 and J usage is TRBJ2-7; the D gene TCRdb calls, TRBD1, cannot be checked with no DNA. This CDR3 is 12 amino acids long. CDR1 is ENHRY and CDR2 is SYGVKD in the germline V gene. The CDR3 loop reads CASMGQDYEQYF.

V is TRBV7-8 and J is TRBJ2-7; TCRdb lists TRBD1, though no DNA is available to test this call. The germline CDR1 and CDR2 sequences are SGHVS and FQNEAQ. This CDR3 spans 13 amino acids. CDR3 in amino acids: CASTTNTGYEQYF. The full variable domain, completed using reference TRBV7-8 and TRBJ2-7, is GAGVSQSPRYKVAKRGQDVALRCDPISGHVSLFWYQQALGQGPEFLTYFQNEAQLDKSGLPSDRFFAERPEGSVSTLKIQRTQQEDSAVYLCASTTNTGYEQYFGPGTRLTVT.

V is TRBV7-9 and J is TRBJ2-1. The CDR3 loop spans 12 amino acids. Germline CDR1 and CDR2: SEHNR and FQNEAQ (reference sequence). CDR3 sequence reads: CASSFLGNEQFF. The whole variable domain, filled in from reference TRBV7-9 and TRBJ2-1, reads DTGVSQNPRHKITKRGQNVTFRCDPISEHNRLYWYRQTLGQGPEFLTYFQNEAQLEKSRLLSDRFSAERPKGSFSTLEIQRTEQGDSAMYLCASSFLGNEQFFGPGTRLTVL.

The genes are TRBV29-1 and TRBJ2-7; there is no DNA to check the TCRdb D call of TRBD1. The CDR3 runs 14 residues. CDR1 SQVTM and CDR2 ANQGSEA come from the germline V gene. CDR3 loop: CSVGNRDIGYEQYF.

The chain joins TRBV6-4 to TRBJ2-1; TCRdb returns TRBD2, unconfirmable since there is no DNA. This CDR3 has 15 amino acids. In germline, CDR1 is MRHNA, CDR2 SNTAGT. The CDR3 sequence: CASSEAGGSYNEQFF.

The V and J genes are TRBV29-1 and TRBJ2-7; TCRdb calls TRBD1, which cannot be checked without DNA. Germline values: CDR1 SQVTM, CDR2 ANQGSEA. The CDR3 is made up of 13 amino acids. CDR3 protein: CSVLGTDSYEQYF.

The chain recombines TRBV28 with TRBJ1-2. The V gene's germline CDR1 is MDHEN and CDR2 SYDVKM. There are 13 residues in the CDR3. This CDR3 is CASSFSSSYGYTF.

V gene TRBV7-9 combines with J gene TRBJ2-7. The germline CDR1 and CDR2 sequences are SEHNR and FQNEAQ (reference sequence). The CDR3 is 12 residues long. This CDR3 is CASSAGTYEQYF.